Given below is one T cell receptor (beta chain) in context. Its antigen specificity is not known. Per-base qualities were not stored, and no clone one base away is much larger. This sample stems from a study of response to subunit inactivated influenza vaccine listed by TCRdb under 2018. Regarding the complete study: To follow how T cells responded to a trivalent subunit inactivated influenza vaccine, the researchers relied on deep quantitative profiling of the T cell receptor repertoire. Broad study findings and their caveats: According to the authors, only a limited number of new T cells may be recruited by each seasonal influenza vaccination.

The library was produced with RT-PCR. Sequencing used an Illumina HiSeq 2500. The public reads were reprocessed in TCRdb via fastp at Q25 and MiXCR, keeping in-frame beta chains. For every CDR3 protein sequence, its rows merge into one entry that carries the most common genes and DNA. The sample includes under 550,000 distinct CDR3 sequences, with 7.2% observed a single time. The biggest ten clones account for 13% of the sample. The starting material was PBMCs from blood, obtained around 25 months after vaccination. The source is a man in his fifties or sixties who received an inactivated influenza vaccine. Donor details come from another sample of the same person, matched by shared clones.

The bases read TGTGCCAGCAGTTACTCGGGACTGGGACAGGGTATTCCGGAGACCCAGTACTTC. Its protein product is CASSYSGLGQGIPETQYF. The sequence joins TRBV6-5 to TRBJ2-5; the central 9 bases match TRBD1. The CDR3 spans 18 residues, from the cysteine through the phenylalanine. Just CDR3 DNA is preserved here, 54 bases in frame from base 1. According to the germline V gene, CDR1 reads MNHEY and CDR2 reads SVGAGI. Trimmed from V: 0 bases; trimmed from J: 5 bases; junction bases lacking a gene match: 13.